This T cell receptor beta chain appears in the sequencing data of a study of T cells in tuberculosis. Time point meaning: new active TB diagnosis, blood taken before or within 7 days of starting treatment. Assay used: immunoSEQ multiplex PCR; TCRdb lists only in-frame clones, some missing. The sample has approximately 30,000 clones, nearly 90% seen once; the top ten hold about 5.2%. CDR3 size: 11 residues. In germline, CDR1 is MNHNS, CDR2 SASEGT. Trimming cost V 2 bases and J 10 bases, with 3 bases left between them. In its sample, this clone was seen a few times. This receptor was obtained from an adult with tuberculosis. V and J are TRBV6-1 and TRBJ1-6; D is ambiguous. This specimen consisted of PBMCs, obtained at tuberculosis diagnosis. The CDR3 DNA is TGTGCCAGCAGTGAAACATCACCCCTCCACTTT. Translation: CASSETSPLHF.